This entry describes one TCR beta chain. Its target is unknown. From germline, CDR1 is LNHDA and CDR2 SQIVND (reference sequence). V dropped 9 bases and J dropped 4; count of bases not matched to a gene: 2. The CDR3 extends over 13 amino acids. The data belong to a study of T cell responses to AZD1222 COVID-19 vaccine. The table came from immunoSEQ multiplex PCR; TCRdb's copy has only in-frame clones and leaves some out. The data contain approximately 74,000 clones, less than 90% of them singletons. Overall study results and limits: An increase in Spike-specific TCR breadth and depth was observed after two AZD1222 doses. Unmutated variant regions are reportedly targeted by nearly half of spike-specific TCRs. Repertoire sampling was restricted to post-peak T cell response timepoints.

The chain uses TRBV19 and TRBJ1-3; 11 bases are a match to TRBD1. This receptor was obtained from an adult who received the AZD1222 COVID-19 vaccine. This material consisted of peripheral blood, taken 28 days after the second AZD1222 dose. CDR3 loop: CASGQGAGNTIYF. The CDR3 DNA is TGTGCCAGCGGACAGGGGGCCGGAAACACCATATATTTT.